Following are 24 T cell receptor beta chains from one sample sequenced in a study of blood T cells in healthy people across ages. For the second PCR, which ran for about 6 to 12 cycles, a sample-barcoded 5' primer and a J-beta primer mix were used. TCRdb re-analysed the 5' RACE reads in MiXCR, keeping a single row per CDR3 protein. This table holds around 870,000 distinct CDR3 sequences, around 30% found once. Sample: blood. The receptors were sampled from a woman of 80 years or more in good health.

This clonotype turned up a few times. The chain links TRBV5-1 to TRBJ2-1; 8 bases map to TRBD1. V lost 4 bases, J lost 8 bases, and 8 bases stayed unmatched. Germline loops: CDR1 SGHRS, CDR2 YFSETQ. The CDR3 length is 14 residues. In DNA, the CDR3 is TGCGCCAGCAGCCGTCGGACAGGGAAGGATGAGCAGTTCTTC. This sequence encodes CASSRRTGKDEQFF. The variable domain in full, with the rest retrieved from reference TRBV5-1 and TRBJ2-1, is KAGVTQTPRYLIKTRGQQVTLSCSPISGHRSVSWYQQTPGQGLQFLFEYFSETQRNKGNFPGRFSGRQFSNSRSEMNVSTLELGDSALYLCASSRRTGKDEQFFGPGTRLTVL.

The V and J genes are TRBV6-1 and TRBJ2-1; 9 bases line up with TRBD1. After removal of 8 bases from V and 7 bases from J, the junction contained 12 bases not matched to a gene. CDR1 and CDR2 (germline): MNHNS, SASEGT. The CDR3 is 15 residues long. CDR3 loop: CASWGTGSVGNEQFF. The CDR3 DNA sequence: TGTGCCAGCTGGGGGACAGGGAGCGTTGGGAATGAGCAGTTCTTC.

Many counts were recorded for this clonotype. The genes are TRBV20-1 and TRBJ2-3; 10 bases match TRBD2. Germline CDR1 and CDR2: DFQATT and SNEGSKA (reference sequence). The ends lost 3 bases at V and 2 bases at J; junction bases unmatched: 5. This CDR3 has 15 amino acids. CDR3 nucleotide sequence: TGCAGTGCTAGCCCTAGCGGGGGTTTCACAGATACGCAGTATTTT. Its translation is CSASPSGGFTDTQYF.

This clonotype was seen many times. This chain links TRBV18 with TRBJ2-3, with 8 positions matching TRBD2. The CDR3 runs 16 residues. CDR1 is KGHSH, CDR2 LQKENI, per germline. V shed 1 base and J 5 bases; nucleotides not matched to a gene: 8. Written as DNA, the CDR3 is TGTGCCAGCTCACCACGGCGGGGGGCCTTCTTAGATACGCAGTATTTT. It yields the protein CASSPRRGAFLDTQYF.

This clonotype has a handful of counts. The chain couples TRBV30 to TRBJ1-2, with D unresolved. CDR1 and CDR2 (germline): GTSNPN, SVGIG (reference sequence). Between the trimmed V and J ends, which lost 0 bases and 3 bases, there was a span of 5 bases. This CDR3 region has 12 residues. CDR3 sequence reads: CAWSVDHYGYTF. The CDR3 nucleotides are TGTGCCTGGAGTGTAGATCACTATGGCTACACCTTC.

The V call is TRBV4-3, the J call TRBJ2-7, with 11 bases identical to TRBD1. The germline gives CDR1 LGHNA, CDR2 YSLEER. The CDR3 runs 16 residues. Losses at the gene ends were 0 bases for V and 7 bases for J; bases not matched to a gene: 8. The CDR3 DNA reads as TGCGCCAGCAGCCAAGATAGGGGGACAGGGGGTAGGGAGCAGTACTTC. Amino acid sequence: CASSQDRGTGGREQYF.

A word on this clonotype: A read error may be the cause here, since a much bigger clone is one base away. The rearrangement joins TRBV20-1 to TRBJ2-3; D is undetermined. CDR1 is DFQATT and CDR2 is SNEGSKA in the germline V gene (reference sequence). Trimming stripped 6 bases from V and 4 bases from J, with 20 bases between. The CDR3 runs to 15 residues. CDR3 DNA: TGCAGTGCCCGCAGAGACCTGACCAGCGCAGATACGCAGTATTTT. The encoded protein is CSARRDLTSADTQYF.

In its sample, this clonotype was seen many times. V is TRBV14 and J is TRBJ2-3; a weak D match, TRBD2 (6 bases). CDR1 is SGHDN, CDR2 FVKESK, per germline. CDR3 size: 19 residues. Trimming pared 0 bases from V and 3 bases from J, leaving 22 bases between. The DNA for the CDR3 is TGTGCCAGCAGCCAAGATACCCCTCGGGGTAGCGGCCGAACAGATACGCAGTATTTT. Amino acids: CASSQDTPRGSGRTDTQYF.

This clonotype was recorded a few times. This chain connects TRBV5-1 to TRBJ2-1, with 10 bases lining up with TRBD2. In germline, CDR1 is SGHRS, CDR2 YFSETQ. The CDR3 covers 17 residues. Unmatched junction bases numbered 19, after V lost 10 bases and J lost 6 bases. CDR3 loop: CAGLPSGGSGRPNEQFF. The CDR3 DNA sequence: TGCGCCGGCCTTCCTAGCGGGGGATCCGGTCGCCCCAATGAGCAGTTCTTC.

As to this clonotype: Germline and junction disagree at one end, which may indicate a read error. V gene TRBV11-2 combines with J gene TRBJ2-5; 9 positions agree with TRBD2. This CDR3 is 15 amino acids long. The germline V gene has CDR1 SGHAT and CDR2 FQNNGV. Here the CDR3 reads CASSLDGLARETQYF. The CDR3 DNA is TGTGCCAGCAGCCTAGATGGACTAGCGAGAGAGACCCAGTACTTC.

This chain uses TRBV20-1 with TRBJ1-3; maybe TRBD1 (5 bases). Germline V gene data show CDR1 as DFQATT and CDR2 as SNEGSKA (reference sequence). The CDR3 loop spans 14 amino acids. V lost 5 bases to trimming and J lost 0 bases, with 11 bases between them. CDR3 residues: CSAGGGFSGNTIYF. The CDR3, as DNA: TGCAGTGCTGGGGGGGGTTTCTCTGGAAACACCATATATTTT.

Points on this clonotype: Possible read error: a much larger clone is one base away. The conserved phenylalanine or tryptophan is not found at the CDR3 terminus, so this likely reflects a read error. The chain couples TRBV7-2 to TRBJ1-2; maybe TRBD1 (6 bases). The CDR3 has 16 residues. V was clipped by 5 bases and J by 0 bases, with 16 bases between them. In germline, CDR1 is SGHTA, CDR2 FQGNSA. CDR3 sequence: CASSTGGAIANYGYTC. The DNA for the CDR3 is TGTGCCAGCAGCACTGGGGGGGCGATTGCTAACTATGGCTACACCTGC.

Of note for this clonotype: It may be a read error: a sequence one base away is much more abundant. The chain couples TRBV4-3 to TRBJ2-3, with 7 positions matching TRBD2. There are 15 residues in the CDR3. CDR1 is LGHNA, CDR2 YSLEER, per germline. In DNA form, the CDR3 reads TGCGCCAGCAGCCGTCAAGCGGGGTACACAGATATGCAGTATTTT. It translates to CASSRQAGYTDMQYF.

The sample holds many counts of this clonotype. The chain employs TRBV10-3 and TRBJ2-1; weak D call: TRBD1 (6 bases). V was pared by 1 base and J by 3 bases, with 7 bases between. The CDR3 consists of 14 residues. The germline CDR1 and CDR2 sequences are ENHRY and SYGVKD. The CDR3 spells CAISEWGLYNEQFF. The DNA for the CDR3 is TGTGCCATCAGTGAGTGGGGGCTCTACAATGAGCAGTTCTTC.

This rearrangement joins TRBV30 to TRBJ2-5; D is perhaps TRBD2 (5 bases). The better agreement between TRBJ2-7 and the DNA end casts doubt on the J call. Germline lookup yields CDR1 GTSNPN and CDR2 SVGIG (reference sequence). This CDR3 is built from 11 residues. Here the CDR3 reads CAWSLGDEQYF. The DNA of the CDR3 is TGTGCCTGGAGTCTCGGGGACGAGCAGTACTTC.

This clonotype was recorded a few times. This chain connects TRBV14 to TRBJ2-1, with a tentative D call TRBD2 (5 bases). V lost 0 bases to trimming and J lost 5 bases, with 14 bases between them. The CDR3 has 16 amino acids. Germline lookup yields CDR1 SGHDN and CDR2 FVKESK. CDR3 in DNA: TGTGCCAGCAGCCAAGATTGGTCAGGAGGTAACAATGAGCAGTTCTTC. It translates to CASSQDWSGGNNEQFF.

This clonotype was seen a few times. A much larger clone is a single base away; this may be a read error. The chain carries TRBV2 and TRBJ2-1; weak D call: TRBD2 (6 bases). The J call may not be correct, given that the DNA end is closer to TRBJ2-7. The CDR3 runs to 13 residues. CDR1 is SNHLY and CDR2 is FYNNEI in the germline V gene. The CDR3 here is CASRTRSYNEQYF. For the CDR3, the DNA is TGTGCCAGCAGGACTAGATCCTACAATGAGCAGTACTTC.

The CDR3 sequence: CASSLPLGEVNEKLFF. The CDR3 nucleotides are TGCGCCAGCAGCCTCCCTTTAGGGGAAGTTAATGAAAAACTGTTTTTT. V gene TRBV5-1 combines with J gene TRBJ1-4, with D perhaps matching TRBD1 (5 bases). CDR1 is SGHRS and CDR2 is YFSETQ in the germline V gene. The CDR3 totals 16 residues. Trimming took off 4 bases at V and 4 bases at J, with 17 bases between the two ends.

The rearrangement joins TRBV7-2 to TRBJ2-7; TRBD2 matches 16 bases. The germline V gene has CDR1 SGHTA and CDR2 FQGNSA. The CDR3 contains 19 residues. The ends lost 5 bases at V and 7 bases at J; junction bases unmatched: 17. CDR3 protein: CASSANPGLAGGRYNEQYF. CDR3 DNA sequence: TGTGCCAGCAGCGCAAACCCGGGACTAGCGGGGGGGCGGTACAATGAGCAGTACTTC.

About this clonotype itself: Possible read error: a much larger clone is one base away. This CDR3 is CSAKRTDLNHGYTF. CDR3 coding DNA: TGCAGTGCTAAAAGGACAGACCTAAACCATGGCTACACCTTC. The chain combines TRBV20-1 with TRBJ1-2; a possible D gene is TRBD1 (6 bases). V dropped 4 bases and J dropped 6 bases, with 18 bases sitting between them. The CDR3 is made up of 14 amino acids. Per the germline V gene, CDR1 is DFQATT and CDR2 is SNEGSKA (reference sequence).

This clonotype was observed a handful of times. The V call is TRBV7-2, the J call TRBJ1-5; D gene unclear. V was cut by 2 bases and J by 2 bases, with 10 bases left in between. This CDR3 is built from 15 residues. Germline CDR1 reads SGHTA; CDR2 reads FQGNSA. CDR3 protein: CASSLTVSGNQPQHF. In DNA form, the CDR3 reads TGTGCCAGCAGCTTAACAGTGTCTGGCAATCAGCCCCAGCATTTT. Supplemented by reference TRBV7-2 and TRBJ1-5, the full variable domain reads GAGVSQSPSNKVTEKGKDVELRCDPISGHTALYWYRQSLGQGLEFLIYFQGNSAPDKSGLPSDRFSAERTGGSVSTLTIQRTQQEDSAVYLCASSLTVSGNQPQHFGDGTRLSIL.

With regard to this clonotype: This may be a read error, as it is one base from a much larger clone. This sequence joins TRBV9 and TRBJ2-5, with 7 nucleotides matching TRBD2. Germline V gives CDR1 SGDLS, CDR2 YYNGEE. The CDR3 length is 15 residues. As DNA, the CDR3 is TGTGCCAGCAGCGCCATCGCGGGGGACCAAGAGATCCAGTACTTC. Translating gives CASSAIAGDQEIQYF. Based on the CDR3 plus reference TRBV9 and TRBJ2-5, the full variable domain is DSGVTQTPKHLITATGQRVTLRCSPRSGDLSVYWYQQSLDQGLQFLIQYYNGEERAKGNILERFSAQQFPDLHSELNLSSLELGDSALYFCASSAIAGDQEIQYFGPGTRLLVL.

This clonotype was seen more than once but under ten times. V usage is TRBV27 and J usage is TRBJ1-1, with D maybe TRBD1 (5 bases). This CDR3 region has 21 residues. V was cut by 5 bases and J by 2 bases, with 33 bases left in between. The germline V gene has CDR1 MNHEY and CDR2 SMNVEV (reference sequence). The DNA of the CDR3 is TGTGCCAGCAGTAACCTGGACCAGGGAGTCAGGGAATTGGTCTCTAACACTGAAGCTTTCTTT. Protein: CASSNLDQGVRELVSNTEAFF.

There are many counts of this clonotype. The gene calls are TRBV7-9 and TRBJ2-1; D is tentatively TRBD1 or TRBD2 (5 bases each). The ends were cut back, 0 bases at V and 7 bases at J, with 22 bases in the middle. CDR1 and CDR2 from the germline V gene are SEHNR and FQNEAQ (reference sequence). This CDR3 is 18 amino acids long. As DNA, the CDR3 is TGTGCCAGCAGCTTAGCGGGACGAGCAACGGCGGCAAGGAATGAGCAGTTCTTC. Protein product: CASSLAGRATAARNEQFF.